The source of this T cell receptor (beta chain) is a study of cytomegalovirus exposure and HLA in healthy donors (dated by TCRdb to 2016 to 2017). Background on the whole study: In an earlier analysis of 550 to 750 of the donors, about 270 Gb of sequence data and about 110 million unique TCR beta sequences from roughly 190 million T cells were reported. About 320 gigabases of sequencing data and tens of millions of unique TCR sequences were included in an early release covering about 600 HLA-typed donors. The genetic ancestry cluster associated with self-reported Caucasian donors included around four fifths of the 300 to 400 genotyped donors. The study was designed to test whether signatures of past pathogen exposure could be identified by cataloging public T cell receptors. The T cell repertoires of 700 or so subjects were profiled by immunosequencing and related to cytomegalovirus serostatus. In addition to the first cohort of approximately 650 subjects, a separate validation cohort of over 90 different subjects was used. To predict cytomegalovirus infection status, the study brought together high-throughput TCR immunosequencing, statistical association of individual TCRs with disease status, and machine learning. To study patterns of TCR occurrence, a later analysis re-analyzed previously published TCR beta repertoires from several hundred donors and added high-resolution HLA genotyping. Rather than drawing on any new phenotypic data, the later analysis identified candidate immune exposures from TCR beta sequences and the way those sequences occurred across donors. An earlier analysis of approximately 500 of the donors applied high-throughput TCR beta sequencing to assess whether each TCR beta V gene segment acted as functional or pseudogenic. Alongside the repertoire data, information on donor age, sex, ethnicity and CMV serostatus was compiled. In a later genetic analysis, genome-wide SNP genotypes for about 55% of the roughly 700 donors were used, and that subset was treated as a discovery cohort. All discovery cohort repertoires had been generated on a single sequencing platform. Both class I and class II loci were covered by HLA typing, at four-digit resolution. Typing coverage varied by locus: about 620-630 donors for A, B, C, DRB1 and DQB1; 522 for DQA1; around 570 for DPA1; 450 to 480 for DPB1. Because of strong linkage in the cohort, roughly five DR-DQ haplotypes were treated as single units for association and clustering. Across around 400 genotyped donors of the cohort, an average of roughly 230,000 unique TCR beta nucleotide sequences per donor were sequenced, and about a sixth of those sequences were non-productive. Here is what the overall study found, with its caveats: An earlier analysis of some 590 of the donors showed that most TCR beta V segments appeared in productive rearrangements either about 87% or about 30% of the time, which broadly matched IMGT annotations. Roughly uniform sequencing depth across donors was assumed in presence/absence analyses, although this assumption may not hold. The cohort was sequenced for TCR beta chains only, and without alpha or paired-chain data the features that could be detected were limited. In the study, about 150 TCR beta chains were listed as associated with cytomegalovirus. A further reported finding was that TCR beta sequences accurately predicted the HLA-A and HLA-B alleles for most subjects in the first cohort. V-gene and J-gene trimming of TCR beta chains was associated with a missense DCLRE1C variant in a later genetic analysis, and the association was replicated in an independent cohort. According to a later genetic analysis, donors in an Asian-associated ancestry cluster had fewer N-insertions in productive TCRs than the approximately 690-donor mean. A later analysis found that HLA-associated TCR beta chains were more clonally expanded and had lower generation probabilities than equally common non-associated chains. A few of the identified cytomegalovirus-associated TCR beta chains were confirmed in vitro to be specific for cytomegalovirus antigens. Because counts were too low, under 20 rarely observed V segments, including chromosome 9 orphons, were left out of the earlier analysis of some 640 of the donors. A cluster of highly shared sequence variants was judged likely to be a technical artifact of the sequencing pipeline. Linkage disequilibrium might explain the correlated functional status among segregating V segments, but an unknown experimental factor could not be excluded. The classifier was reported to diagnose cytomegalovirus status with high specificity and sensitivity in both the original cohort and the validation cohort. According to a later analysis, TCR association rates differed among HLA loci, with DRB1 alleles showing the most associated TCRs and HLA-C alleles showing the fewest. The 87-base-pair reads could not distinguish some IMGT-functional V segments, including TRBV6-2 and TRBV6-3, so those segments were excluded. Strong co-occurrence of HLA alleles, especially DR and DQ, made assigning TCR associations to individual alleles difficult. According to a later analysis, most CMV-associated TCR beta chains appeared to be HLA-restricted, and the HLA associations seemed to be driven largely by CMV exposure. Because HLA typing was unavailable for some donors at each locus, only the typed subset was used in association tests. The only immune exposure information available for the cohort was CMV serostatus. According to a later analysis, parvovirus B19, influenza, CMV and Epstein-Barr virus appeared linked to several top co-occurrence clusters. Most TCR sequences were seen in very few donors, while some public TCRs were found in many individuals. At a false discovery rate of 0.05, a later analysis linked some 17,000 TCR beta sequences to specific HLA alleles. The authors suggested that the approach could potentially be generalized to other disease states and immunological phenotypes.

About this clone: Its antigen is still unknown. No base-level quality is on record; no much larger clone is a single base apart.

Trimming takes 5 bases from V and 5 bases from J, and the germline ends sit 15 bases apart. From the germline V gene, CDR1 is SGHTA and CDR2 is FQGTGA. CDR3 length: 14 amino acids, cysteine to phenylalanine. Just CDR3 DNA is preserved here, 42 bases in frame from base 1. The library was obtained by the immunoSEQ multiplex PCR assay. For the multiplex PCR, a mixture combining 60 forward primers for TCR Vbeta segments and 13 reverse primers for TCR Jbeta segments was used. The CDR3 region of rearranged TCR beta genes was amplified from genomic DNA with a multiplex PCR assay. The amplified TCR beta libraries were sequenced on the Illumina HiSeq System as 87-base-pair reads. On the authors' methods: A later analysis counted about 80 million unique TCR beta chains across the 666 repertoires, and 9 million to 14 million of these chains were shared by at least two donors. To remove PCR and sequencing errors, raw reads were error-corrected and collapsed into unique sequences using a nearest-neighbor algorithm that merged closely related sequences. V, D and J gene segments were assigned by aligning CDR3 sequences to IMGT reference sequences. Each retained sequence needed at least a six-nucleotide match to both a V gene segment and a J gene segment. Rearrangements were called productive when the CDR3 lacked stop codons and stayed in frame with V and J; all others were non-productive. CDR3 was defined by IMGT convention, running from the second conserved V-encoded cysteine to the conserved J-encoded phenylalanine. The earlier analysis of 587 of the donors excluded sequences that lacked an unambiguous match to a single V gene segment. An earlier analysis of some 610 of the donors called V segments functional above 56.7% productive rearrangements and segregating when the between-donor standard deviation exceeded 5%. To diagnose cytomegalovirus status from the catalog of TCR beta chain sequences, a statistical classification framework was built. In a later analysis, TCR nucleotide sequences were compared against IMGT/GENE-DB human TR gene sequences so that V and J genes could be assigned. The TCRdist pipeline was used in a later analysis to assign CDR3 sequences and most-parsimonious VDJ recombination scenarios. In a later analysis, every TCR beta chain was defined by the combination of its CDR3 amino acid sequence and its V-gene family, and reads without a unique V-gene family were dropped. As a way to deal with suspected cross-contamination and a sequencing artifact, a later analysis dropped approximately 570 nucleotide sequences that were highly shared and had low generation probability. In a later analysis, a clonal expansion index for each public chain was calculated from normalized within-repertoire ranks of inferred template counts. In a later analysis, generation probabilities were computed with a VDJ recombination model fitted to out-of-frame rearrangements, and the resulting probabilities were checked against IGoR. A later analysis scored TCR-TCR, TCR-HLA and TCR-CMV co-occurrence with hypergeometric tests, applying a repertoire-size bias correction to TCR pairs. False discovery rates were estimated in a later analysis by permuting HLA or CMV assignments 20 times. In a later analysis, co-occurring TCRs were grouped with DBSCAN, and TCRdist sequence similarity was added when clustering was performed within HLA-allele-positive subsets. Co-occurrence clustering excluded repertoires with fewer than 30,000 or more than 120,000 public chains, plus five with anomalous nucleotide sharing. TCRdb obtained this table from immuneACCESS and retained in-frame rearrangements with V and J assigned. These tables miss some clones; where compared with another copy, unresolved V genes account for less than half of the shortfall, and the remainder is unexplained. Clonal size and the V and J genes are those of that table, whereas D and trimming came from the DNA. The table for this sample lists 60,000 to 70,000 clones; approximately 75% of them were counted only once. The ten top clones hold around a quarter of the sample.

The cohort comprised approximately 700 healthy bone marrow donors. At the time of sampling, every cohort member was nominally healthy, though immune exposures that went unrecorded were likely present. The donor was CMV seropositive and was included in the group of some 290 seropositive cohort members. Each donor provided a peripheral blood sample, and peripheral blood mononuclear cells were used for TCR beta sequencing. Genomic DNA was extracted from the blood cell samples with the Qiagen DNeasy Blood Extraction Kit. Sample: PBMCs. The chain uses TRBV7-3 and TRBJ2-5; the D gene is perhaps TRBD2, on 6 matching bases. The receptor was derived from a man aged 45-65 years in good health and CMV-seropositive. In nucleotides, the sequence is TGTGCCAGCAGCCTCTATCCGGGAGACGAGACCCAGTACTTC. This gives the protein CASSLYPGDETQYF.